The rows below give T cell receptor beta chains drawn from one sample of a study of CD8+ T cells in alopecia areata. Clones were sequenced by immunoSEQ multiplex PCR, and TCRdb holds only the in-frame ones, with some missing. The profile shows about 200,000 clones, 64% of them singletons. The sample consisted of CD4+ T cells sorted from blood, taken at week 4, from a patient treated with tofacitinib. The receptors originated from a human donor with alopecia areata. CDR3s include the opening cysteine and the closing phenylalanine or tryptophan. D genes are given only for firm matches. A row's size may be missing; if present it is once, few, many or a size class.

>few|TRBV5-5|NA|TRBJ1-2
TGTGCCAGCAGCTTTACCGGAGGCAGTCTCTATGGCTACACCTTC
CASSFTGGSLYGYTF
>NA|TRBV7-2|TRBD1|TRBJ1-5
TGTGCCAGCAGCTCTCAACAGGGGAATCAGCCCCAGCATTTT
CASSSQQGNQPQHF
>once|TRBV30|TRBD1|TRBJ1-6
TGTGCCTGGGCCACAGGGGGAAATTCACCCCTCCACTTT
CAWATGGNSPLHF
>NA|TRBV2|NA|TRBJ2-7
TGTGCCAACAGAGATTCCTACGAGCAGTACTTC
CANRDSYEQYF
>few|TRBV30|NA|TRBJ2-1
TGTGCCTGGAGTGTACGTCTAGCAGGCAATGAGCAGTTCTTC
CAWSVRLAGNEQFF
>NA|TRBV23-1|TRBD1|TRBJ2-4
TGCGCCAGCAGTCAAAGGGGGCAAGCGACAGGGCCGGACATTCAGTACTTC
CASSQRGQATGPDIQYF
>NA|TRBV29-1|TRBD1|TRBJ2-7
TGCAGCGGACAGGGGGGAGGGGAGCAGTACTTC
CSGQGGGEQYF
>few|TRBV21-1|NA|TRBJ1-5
TGTGCCAGCAGCAAAGGACCCCTCGGGTGGCCCCAGCATTTT
CASSKGPLGWPQHF
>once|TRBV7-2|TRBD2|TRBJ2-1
TGTGCCAGCAGCTCTGGACTAGCGGGGGTCTCCTCCTACAATGAGCAGTTCTTC
CASSSGLAGVSSYNEQFF
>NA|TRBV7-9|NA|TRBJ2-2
TGTGCCAGCAGCAAGACAGCGCCGGGCACCGGGGAGCTGTTTTTT
CASSKTAPGTGELFF
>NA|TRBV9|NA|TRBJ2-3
TGTGCCAGCAGCGTAGGGGAAGGGTCCCGCACAGATACGCAGTATTTT
CASSVGEGSRTDTQYF
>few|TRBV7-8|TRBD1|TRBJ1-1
TGTGCCAGCAGGGGGATGGGACAGATGAACACTGAAGCTTTCTTT
CASRGMGQMNTEAFF
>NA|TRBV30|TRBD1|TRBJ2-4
TGTGCCTGGAGACGACAGGGGGTGGGGAACATTCAGTACTTC
CAWRRQGVGNIQYF
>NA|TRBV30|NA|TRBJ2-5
TGTGCCTGGAGTAGGACAGCAGGAGGAGAGACCCAGTACTTC
CAWSRTAGGETQYF
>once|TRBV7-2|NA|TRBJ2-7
TGTGCCAGCAGCTTAGGTCCGGGGAGTGGGGGGTACGAGCAGTACTTC
CASSLGPGSGGYEQYF
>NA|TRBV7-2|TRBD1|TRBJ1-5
TGTGCCAGCAGCTTAGAAGAGGGGGCACAGCCCCAGCATTTT
CASSLEEGAQPQHF
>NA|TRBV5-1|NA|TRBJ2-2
TGCGCCAGCAGCCGGGACGGCCCGGGCACCGGGGAGCTGTTTTTT
CASSRDGPGTGELFF
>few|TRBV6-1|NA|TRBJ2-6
TGTGCCAGCAGTAAGGGTTCTGGGGCCAACGTCCTGACTTTC
CASSKGSGANVLTF
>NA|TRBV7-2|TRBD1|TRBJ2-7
TGTGCCAGCAGCCGAAATGGACAGGGGTTCGAGCAGTACTTC
CASSRNGQGFEQYF
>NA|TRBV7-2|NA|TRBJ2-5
TGTGCCAGCAGCTTAGGGGCAGCCCAAGAGACCCAGTACTTC
CASSLGAAQETQYF
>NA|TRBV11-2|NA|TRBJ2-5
TGTGCCAGCAGCCCCCCCGGGGGAGAGACCCAGTACTTC
CASSPPGGETQYF
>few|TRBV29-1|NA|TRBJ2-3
TGCAGCGTTGGGGGGGGCGGCACAGATACGCAGTATTTT
CSVGGGGTDTQYF
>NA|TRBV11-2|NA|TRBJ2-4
TGTGCCAGCAGTCCGAGACACCAAAAAAACATTCAGTACTTC
CASSPRHQKNIQYF
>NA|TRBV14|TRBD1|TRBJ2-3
TGTGCCAGCAGCCAAGCCCGACAGGGCGATACTAGCACAGATACGCAGTATTTT
CASSQARQGDTSTDTQYF
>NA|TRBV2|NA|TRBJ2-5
TGTGCCAGCAGTGAACGTCCTGGGGTCCTGGAGACCCAGTACTTC
CASSERPGVLETQYF
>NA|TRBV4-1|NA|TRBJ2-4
TGCGCCAGCAGCTCCCCCCGAGCCAAAAACATTCAGTACTTC
CASSSPRAKNIQYF